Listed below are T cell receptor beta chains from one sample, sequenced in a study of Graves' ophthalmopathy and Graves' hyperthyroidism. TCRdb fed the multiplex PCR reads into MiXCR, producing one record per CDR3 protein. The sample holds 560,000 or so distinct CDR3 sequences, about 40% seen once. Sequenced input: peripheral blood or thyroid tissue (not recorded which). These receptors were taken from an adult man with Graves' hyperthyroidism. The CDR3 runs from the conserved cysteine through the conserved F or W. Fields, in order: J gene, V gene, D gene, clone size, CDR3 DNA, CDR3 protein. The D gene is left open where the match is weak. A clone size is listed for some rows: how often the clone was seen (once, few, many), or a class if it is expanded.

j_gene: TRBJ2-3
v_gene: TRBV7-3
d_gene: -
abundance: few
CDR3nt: TGTGCCAGCAGCTTGGATGAGGCCACAGATACGCAGTATTTT
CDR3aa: CASSLDEATDTQYF

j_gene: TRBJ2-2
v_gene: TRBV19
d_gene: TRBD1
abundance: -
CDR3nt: TGTGCCAGTAGTATGTGGGCAGGGGGCCCGGGGACCGGGGAGCTGTTTTTT
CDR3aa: CASSMWAGGPGTGELFF

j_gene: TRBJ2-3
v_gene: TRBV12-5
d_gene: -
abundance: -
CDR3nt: TGTGCTAGTGGTATACCGACAGGTCTCGTCACAGATACGCAGTATTTT
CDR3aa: CASGIPTGLVTDTQYF

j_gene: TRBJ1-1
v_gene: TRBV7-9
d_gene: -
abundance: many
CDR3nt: TGTGCCAGCAGCTTAGTGTCGGTTGAAGCTTTCTTT
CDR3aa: CASSLVSVEAFF

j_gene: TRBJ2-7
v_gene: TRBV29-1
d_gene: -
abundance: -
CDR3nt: TGCAGCGTGGGCGGACAGTGGGCCTACGAGCAGTACTTC
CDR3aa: CSVGGQWAYEQYF

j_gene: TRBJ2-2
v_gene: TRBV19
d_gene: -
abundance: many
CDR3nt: TGTGCCAGTAGCATGCCCTCAGGGTACACCGGGGAGCTGTTTTTT
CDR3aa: CASSMPSGYTGELFF

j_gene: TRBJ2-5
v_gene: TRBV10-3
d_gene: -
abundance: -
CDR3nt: TGTGCCATCAGCCGCGGACAGGAGACCCAGTACTTC
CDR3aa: CAISRGQETQYF

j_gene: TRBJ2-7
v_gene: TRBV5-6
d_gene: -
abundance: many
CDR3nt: TGTGCCAGCAGCTTGGAGGGTACGGGGTATTGGGACGAGCAGTACTTC
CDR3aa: CASSLEGTGYWDEQYF

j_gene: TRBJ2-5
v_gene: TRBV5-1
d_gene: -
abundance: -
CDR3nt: TGCGCCAGCAGCTTGGACCCCGGGGGCTCGGGAGAGACCCAGTACTTC
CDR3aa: CASSLDPGGSGETQYF

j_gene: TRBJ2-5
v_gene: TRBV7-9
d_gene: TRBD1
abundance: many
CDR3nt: TGTGCCAGCAGCTCAGGGACAGGATCCTGGGAGACCCAGTACTTC
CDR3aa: CASSSGTGSWETQYF

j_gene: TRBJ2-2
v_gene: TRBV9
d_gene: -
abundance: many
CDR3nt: TGTGCCAGCAGCGTAGGGGGCAGGGCGAACACCGGGGAGCTGTTTTTT
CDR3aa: CASSVGGRANTGELFF

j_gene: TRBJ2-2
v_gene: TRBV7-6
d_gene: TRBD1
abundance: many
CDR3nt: TGTGCCAGCAGCCCAAGGAGCTTAGGGACAGGGGCTTTAGCGAACACCGGGGAGCTGTTTTTT
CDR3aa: CASSPRSLGTGALANTGELFF

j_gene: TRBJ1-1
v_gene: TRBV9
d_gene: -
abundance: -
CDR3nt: TGTGCCAGCAGCGTAGCCCCCTCTGAAGCTTTCTTT
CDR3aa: CASSVAPSEAFF

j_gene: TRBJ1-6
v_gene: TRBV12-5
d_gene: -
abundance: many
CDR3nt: TGTGCTAGTGGTTCTGGGCTTGGGAATTCACCCCTCCACTTT
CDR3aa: CASGSGLGNSPLHF

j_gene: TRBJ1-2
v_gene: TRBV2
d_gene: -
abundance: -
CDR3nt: TGTGCCAGCAGTGAAGGAGGGTCGAACTATGGCTACACCTTC
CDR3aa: CASSEGGSNYGYTF

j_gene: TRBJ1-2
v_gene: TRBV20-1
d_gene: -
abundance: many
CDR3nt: TGCAGTGCTTACCGACTGGGACTCAACAACTATGGCTACACCTTC
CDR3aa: CSAYRLGLNNYGYTF

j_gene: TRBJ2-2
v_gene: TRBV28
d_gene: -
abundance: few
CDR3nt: TGTGCCAGCAGTTTAGGCCGGGGCGGGAACACCGGGGAGCTGTTTTTT
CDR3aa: CASSLGRGGNTGELFF

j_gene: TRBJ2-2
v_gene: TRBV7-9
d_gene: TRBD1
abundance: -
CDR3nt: TGTGCCAGCAGCTTAGCAGGGACAGTTGGGAACACCGGGGAGCTGTTTTTT
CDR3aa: CASSLAGTVGNTGELFF

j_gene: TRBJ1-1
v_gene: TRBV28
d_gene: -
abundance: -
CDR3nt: TGTGCCAGCAGCCTATCCGCGGTGGCCTTTGAAGAAGCTTTCTTT
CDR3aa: CASSLSAVAFEEAFF

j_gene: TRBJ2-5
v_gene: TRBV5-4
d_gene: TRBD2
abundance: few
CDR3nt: TGTGCCAGCAGCTTAGCGGGAGGTACCCAAGAGACCAAGTACTTC
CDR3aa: CASSLAGGTQETKYF

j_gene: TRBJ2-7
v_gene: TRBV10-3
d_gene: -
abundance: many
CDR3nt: TGTGCCATCAATCCCGGAGGTACCTACGAGCAGTACTTC
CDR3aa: CAINPGGTYEQYF

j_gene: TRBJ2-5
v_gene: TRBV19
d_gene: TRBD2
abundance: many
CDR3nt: TGTGCCAGTAGTATTATACCTCGAATAGCGGGGGGACAAGAGACCCAGTACTTC
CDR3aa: CASSIIPRIAGGQETQYF

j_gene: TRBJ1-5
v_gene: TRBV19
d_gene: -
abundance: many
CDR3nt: TGTGCCAGTAAGTCGGGGGACAGCAATCAGCCCCAGCATTTT
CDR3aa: CASKSGDSNQPQHF

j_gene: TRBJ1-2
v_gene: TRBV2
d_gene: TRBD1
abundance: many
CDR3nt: TGTGCCAGCAGAGTCCCTACAGGGGCTTATGGCTACACCTTC
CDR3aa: CASRVPTGAYGYTF

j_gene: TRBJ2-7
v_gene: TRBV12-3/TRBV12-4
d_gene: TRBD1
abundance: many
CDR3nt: TGTGCCAGCAGTCCCCAAGGACAGGGCGGCGAGCAGTACTTC
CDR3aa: CASSPQGQGGEQYF

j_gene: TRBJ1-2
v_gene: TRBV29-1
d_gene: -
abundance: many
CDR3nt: TGCAGCGTTTCTCCAGGGGTGGGAGGCTATGGCTACACCTTC
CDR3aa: CSVSPGVGGYGYTF

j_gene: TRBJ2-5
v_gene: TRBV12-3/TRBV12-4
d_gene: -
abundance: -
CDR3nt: TGTGCCAGCAACTCAGGGGGGAGCTATCAGCCCCAGTACTTC
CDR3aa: CASNSGGSYQPQYF

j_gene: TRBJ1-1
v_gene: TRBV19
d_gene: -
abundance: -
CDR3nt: TGTGCCAGTAGAAGAATAGGGCCGGTTCCGACTGAAGCTTTCTTT
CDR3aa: CASRRIGPVPTEAFF

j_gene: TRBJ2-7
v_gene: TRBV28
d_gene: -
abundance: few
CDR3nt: TGTGCCAGCAGTTTAAAGGGAATTCTATTCTACGAGCAGTACTTC
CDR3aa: CASSLKGILFYEQYF

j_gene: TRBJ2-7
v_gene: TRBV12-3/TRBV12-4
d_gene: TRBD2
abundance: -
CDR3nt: TGTGCCAGCAGAGCGGCGGGAGGGAAGAACGAGCAGTACTTC
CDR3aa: CASRAAGGKNEQYF

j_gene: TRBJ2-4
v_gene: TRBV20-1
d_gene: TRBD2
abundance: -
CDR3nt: TGCAGTGCTGGCTTGGGAGGGGTCAAAAACATTCAGTACTTC
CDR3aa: CSAGLGGVKNIQYF

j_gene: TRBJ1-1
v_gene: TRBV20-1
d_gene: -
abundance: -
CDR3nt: TGCAGTGCTAGGGCGAACACTGAAGCTCTCTTT
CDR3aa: CSARANTEALF

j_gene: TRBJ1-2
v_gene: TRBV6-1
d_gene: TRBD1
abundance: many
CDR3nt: TGTGCCAGCAGTGGGCCGACAGGGAGTACCTTC
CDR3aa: CASSGPTGSTF

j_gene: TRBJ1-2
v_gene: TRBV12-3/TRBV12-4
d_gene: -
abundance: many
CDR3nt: TGTGCCAGCAGTACGGTCAGGAGGTATGGCTACACCTTC
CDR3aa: CASSTVRRYGYTF

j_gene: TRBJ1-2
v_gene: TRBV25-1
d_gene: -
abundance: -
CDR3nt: TGTGCCAACAGTGAAAGCCTGGGGCAGGGGCAATATGGCTACACCTTC
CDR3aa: CANSESLGQGQYGYTF

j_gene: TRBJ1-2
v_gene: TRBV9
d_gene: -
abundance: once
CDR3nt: TGTGCCAGCAGCAGTCAGGGAGAGAGCTATGGCTACACCTTC
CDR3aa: CASSSQGESYGYTF

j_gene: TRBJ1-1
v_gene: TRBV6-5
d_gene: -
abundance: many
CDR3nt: TGTGCCAGCAGCCCGGCGCGTGGGAGCGGAGCTTTCTTT
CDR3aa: CASSPARGSGAFF

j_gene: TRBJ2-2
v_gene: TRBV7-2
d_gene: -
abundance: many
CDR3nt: TGTGCCAGCAGCTTACAGTTGGAGGGGATGGGCGGGGAGCTGTTTTTT
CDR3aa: CASSLQLEGMGGELFF

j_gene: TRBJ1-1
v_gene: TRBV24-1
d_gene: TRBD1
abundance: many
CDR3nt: TGTGCCACCAGTGATCAAACCGGGACAGGGCCGAGAATGACTATGAACACTGAAGCTTTCTTT
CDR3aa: CATSDQTGTGPRMTMNTEAFF

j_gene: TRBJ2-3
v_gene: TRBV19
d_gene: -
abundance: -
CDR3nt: TGTGCCAGTCGGCCACCTAGCACAGATACGCAGTATTTT
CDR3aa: CASRPPSTDTQYF